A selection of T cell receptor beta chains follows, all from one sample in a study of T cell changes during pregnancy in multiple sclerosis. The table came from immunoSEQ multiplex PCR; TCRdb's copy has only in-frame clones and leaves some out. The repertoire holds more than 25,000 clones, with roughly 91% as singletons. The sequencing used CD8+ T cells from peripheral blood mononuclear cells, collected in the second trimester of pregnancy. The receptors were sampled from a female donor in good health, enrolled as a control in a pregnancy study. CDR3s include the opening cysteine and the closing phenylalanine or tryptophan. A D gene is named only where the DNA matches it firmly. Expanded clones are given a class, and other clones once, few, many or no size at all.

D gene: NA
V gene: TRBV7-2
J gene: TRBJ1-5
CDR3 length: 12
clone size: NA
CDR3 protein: CASSAGPQPQHF
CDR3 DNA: TGTGCCAGCTCGGCAGGGCCTCAGCCCCAGCATTTT

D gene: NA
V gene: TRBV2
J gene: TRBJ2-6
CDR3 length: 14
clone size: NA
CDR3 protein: CASRGGAGANVLTF
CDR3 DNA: TGTGCCAGCAGAGGGGGGGCCGGGGCCAACGTCCTGACTTTC

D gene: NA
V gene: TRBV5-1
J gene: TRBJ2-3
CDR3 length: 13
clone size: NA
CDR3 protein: CASSGASTDTQYF
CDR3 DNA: TGCGCCAGCAGCGGGGCCAGCACAGATACGCAGTATTTT

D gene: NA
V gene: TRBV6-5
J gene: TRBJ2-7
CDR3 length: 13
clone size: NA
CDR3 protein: CASSLGTLDEQYF
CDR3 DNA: TGTGCCAGCAGTCTAGGGACACTAGACGAGCAGTACTTC

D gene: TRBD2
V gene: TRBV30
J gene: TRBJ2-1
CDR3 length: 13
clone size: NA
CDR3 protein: CAWGGTSFNEQFF
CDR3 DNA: TGTGCCTGGGGGGGGACTAGTTTCAATGAGCAGTTCTTC

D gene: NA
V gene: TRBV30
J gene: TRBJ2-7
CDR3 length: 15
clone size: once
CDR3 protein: CAWSLSSGTGYEQYF
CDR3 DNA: TGTGCCTGGAGCCTTTCTAGCGGGACAGGCTACGAGCAGTACTTC

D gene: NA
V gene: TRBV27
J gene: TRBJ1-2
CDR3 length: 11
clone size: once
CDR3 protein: CASRTGFGYTF
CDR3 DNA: TGTGCCAGCAGAACAGGGTTTGGCTACACCTTC

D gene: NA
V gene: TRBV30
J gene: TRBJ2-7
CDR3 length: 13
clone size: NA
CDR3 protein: CAWEHQGQGEQYF
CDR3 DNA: TGTGCCTGGGAACATCAGGGTCAGGGGGAGCAGTACTTC

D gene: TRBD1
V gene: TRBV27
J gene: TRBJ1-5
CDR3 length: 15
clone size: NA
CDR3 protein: CASRLTGGQGQPQHF
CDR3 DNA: TGTGCCAGCAGGCTCACAGGGGGCCAGGGTCAGCCCCAGCATTTT

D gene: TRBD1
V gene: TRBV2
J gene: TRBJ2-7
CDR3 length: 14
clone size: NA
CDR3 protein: CASRAGQGSHEQYF
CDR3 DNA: TGTGCCAGCAGGGCGGGACAGGGTTCTCACGAGCAGTACTTC

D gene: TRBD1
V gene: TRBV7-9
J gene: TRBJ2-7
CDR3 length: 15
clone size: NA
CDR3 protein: CASSLATGGPGEQYF
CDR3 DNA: TGTGCCAGCAGCTTAGCGACAGGGGGACCGGGAGAGCAGTACTTC

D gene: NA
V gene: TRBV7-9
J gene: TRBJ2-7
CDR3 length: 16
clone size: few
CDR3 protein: CASSSNSPEGAYEQYF
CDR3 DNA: TGTGCCAGCAGCTCTAATAGCCCGGAAGGGGCCTACGAGCAGTACTTC

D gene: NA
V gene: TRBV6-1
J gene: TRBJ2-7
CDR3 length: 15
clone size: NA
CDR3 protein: CASSDLTGDYYEQYF
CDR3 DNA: TGTGCCAGCAGCGACTTGACAGGGGACTACTACGAGCAGTACTTC

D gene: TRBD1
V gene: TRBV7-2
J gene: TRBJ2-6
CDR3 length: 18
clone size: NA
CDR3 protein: CASSLEQGAISGANVLTF
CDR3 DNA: TGTGCCAGCAGCTTAGAACAGGGGGCGATCTCTGGGGCCAACGTCCTGACTTTC

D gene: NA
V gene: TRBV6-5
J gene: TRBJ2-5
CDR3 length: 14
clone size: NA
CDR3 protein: CASSYLDNQETQYF
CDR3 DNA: TGTGCCAGCAGTTACCTAGATAACCAAGAGACCCAGTACTTC

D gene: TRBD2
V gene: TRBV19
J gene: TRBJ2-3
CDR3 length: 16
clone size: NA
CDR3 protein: CASTASGGEATDTQYF
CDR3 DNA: TGTGCCAGTACGGCTAGCGGGGGGGAAGCCACAGATACGCAGTATTTT

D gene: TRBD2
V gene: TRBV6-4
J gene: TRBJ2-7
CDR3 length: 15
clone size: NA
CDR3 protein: CASSFGSGGAYEQYF
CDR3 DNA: TGTGCCAGCAGTTTCGGCAGCGGGGGGGCCTACGAGCAGTACTTC

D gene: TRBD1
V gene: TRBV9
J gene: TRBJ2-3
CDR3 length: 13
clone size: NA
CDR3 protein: CASRQGMTDTQYF
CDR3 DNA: TGTGCCAGTAGACAGGGGATGACAGATACGCAGTATTTT

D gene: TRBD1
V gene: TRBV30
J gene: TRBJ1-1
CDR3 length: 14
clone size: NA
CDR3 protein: CAWSVDGTGVEAFF
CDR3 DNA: TGTGCCTGGAGTGTAGACGGGACAGGGGTTGAAGCTTTCTTT

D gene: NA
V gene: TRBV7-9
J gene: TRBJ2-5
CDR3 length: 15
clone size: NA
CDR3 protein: CASSLSPQEQETQYF
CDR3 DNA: TGTGCCAGCAGCTTATCCCCACAGGAACAAGAGACCCAGTACTTC

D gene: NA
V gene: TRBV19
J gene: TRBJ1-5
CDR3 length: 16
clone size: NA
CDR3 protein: CASSLTLQGINQPQHF
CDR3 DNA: TGTGCCAGTAGTTTAACCCTCCAGGGGATCAATCAGCCCCAGCATTTT

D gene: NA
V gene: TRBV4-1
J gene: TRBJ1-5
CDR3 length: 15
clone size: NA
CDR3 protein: CASSQVRDIGQPQHF
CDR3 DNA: TGCGCCAGCAGCCAAGTTAGGGACATAGGTCAGCCCCAGCATTTT

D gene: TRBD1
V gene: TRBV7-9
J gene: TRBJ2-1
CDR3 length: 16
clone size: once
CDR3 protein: CASSPPQGVAYNEQFF
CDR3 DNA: TGTGCCAGCAGCCCACCTCAGGGGGTGGCCTACAATGAGCAGTTCTTC

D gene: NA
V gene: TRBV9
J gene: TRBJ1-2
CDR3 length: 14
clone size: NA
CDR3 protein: CASSATRESQGYTF
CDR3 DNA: TGTGCCAGCAGCGCCACCAGGGAATCACAAGGCTACACCTTC

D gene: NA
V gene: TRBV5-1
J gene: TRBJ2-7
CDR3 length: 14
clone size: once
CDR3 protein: CASSLGSWAYEQYF
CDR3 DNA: TGCGCCAGCAGCTTGGGGTCCTGGGCGTACGAGCAGTACTTC

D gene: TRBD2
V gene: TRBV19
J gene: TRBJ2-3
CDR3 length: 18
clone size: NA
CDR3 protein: CASSTAPNSLAGADTQYF
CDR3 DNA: TGTGCCAGTAGTACCGCCCCAAACTCACTAGCGGGGGCTGATACGCAGTATTTT

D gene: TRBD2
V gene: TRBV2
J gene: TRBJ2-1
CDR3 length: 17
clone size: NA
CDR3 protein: CASSGHSGGLLYNEQFF
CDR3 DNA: TGTGCCAGCAGTGGTCATAGCGGGGGGCTTTTGTACAATGAGCAGTTCTTC

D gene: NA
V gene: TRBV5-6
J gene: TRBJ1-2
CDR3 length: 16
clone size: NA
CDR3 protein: CASSLWEDRITNGYTF
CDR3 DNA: TGTGCCAGCAGCTTGTGGGAAGACAGGATCACGAATGGCTACACCTTC

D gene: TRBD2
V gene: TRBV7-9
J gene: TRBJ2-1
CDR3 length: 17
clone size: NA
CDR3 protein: CASSLGSTSGGNNEQFF
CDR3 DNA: TGTGCCAGCAGCTTAGGCTCGACTAGCGGGGGAAACAATGAGCAGTTCTTC

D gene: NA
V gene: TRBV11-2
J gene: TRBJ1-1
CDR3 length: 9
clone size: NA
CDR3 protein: CATQAEAFF
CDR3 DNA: TGTGCCACACAGGCTGAAGCTTTCTTT

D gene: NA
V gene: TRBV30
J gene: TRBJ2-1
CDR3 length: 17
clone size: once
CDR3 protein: CAWSSAGNPSSYNEQFF
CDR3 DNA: TGTGCCTGGAGTAGTGCAGGCAATCCCTCCTCCTACAATGAGCAGTTCTTC

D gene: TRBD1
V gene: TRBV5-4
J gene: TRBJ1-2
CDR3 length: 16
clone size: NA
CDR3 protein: CASSLDLTGANYGYTF
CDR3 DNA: TGTGCCAGCAGCTTAGATTTGACAGGGGCTAACTATGGCTACACCTTC

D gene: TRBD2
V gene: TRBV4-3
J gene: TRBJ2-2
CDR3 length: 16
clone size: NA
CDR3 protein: CASSQVWGGETGELFF
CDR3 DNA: TGCGCCAGCAGCCAAGTCTGGGGGGGTGAGACCGGGGAGCTGTTTTTT

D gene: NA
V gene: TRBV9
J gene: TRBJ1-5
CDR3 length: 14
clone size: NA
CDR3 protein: CASGAADSNQPQHF
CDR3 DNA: TGTGCCAGCGGAGCAGCCGATAGCAATCAGCCCCAGCATTTT

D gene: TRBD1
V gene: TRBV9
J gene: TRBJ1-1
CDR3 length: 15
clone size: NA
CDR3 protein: CASTFSGTGGSEAFF
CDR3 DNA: TGTGCCAGCACCTTTTCGGGGACAGGGGGCAGTGAAGCTTTCTTT

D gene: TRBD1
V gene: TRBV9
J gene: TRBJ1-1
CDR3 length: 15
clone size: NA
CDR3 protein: CASSVGRGPGTEAFF
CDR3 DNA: TGTGCCAGCAGCGTTGGTAGGGGGCCGGGTACTGAAGCTTTCTTT

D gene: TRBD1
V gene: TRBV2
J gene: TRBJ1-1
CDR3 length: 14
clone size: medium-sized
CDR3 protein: CASSEVQGWTEAFF
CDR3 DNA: TGTGCCAGCAGTGAAGTACAGGGGTGGACTGAAGCTTTCTTT

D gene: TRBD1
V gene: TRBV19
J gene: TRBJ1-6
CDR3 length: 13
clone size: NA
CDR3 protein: CASSGTANSPLHF
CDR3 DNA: TGTGCCAGTAGCGGGACAGCGAATTCACCCCTCCACTTT

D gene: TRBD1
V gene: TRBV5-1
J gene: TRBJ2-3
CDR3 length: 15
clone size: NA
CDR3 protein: CASSGDRGRIDTQYF
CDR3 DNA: TGCGCCAGCAGTGGGGACAGGGGGCGGATAGATACGCAGTATTTT

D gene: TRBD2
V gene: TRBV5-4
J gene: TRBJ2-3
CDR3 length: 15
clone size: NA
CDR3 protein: CASRTGTSGGDTQYF
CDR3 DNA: TGTGCCAGCAGGACCGGGACTAGCGGGGGGGATACGCAGTATTTT